These T cell receptor beta chains were read from a single sample in a study of OX40 agonist ivuxolimab in advanced cancers. Measured with immunoSEQ multiplex PCR; TCRdb has only the in-frame clones, and not every one. The repertoire holds 100,000 or so clones, with 85% to 95% as singletons. The input for sequencing was CD4+ or CD8+ T cells sorted from blood, taken in a trial of the OX40 agonist ivuxolimab. These receptors came from an adult with an advanced solid tumor such as melanoma, head and neck, liver or kidney cancer. Both conserved end residues are part of each CDR3. D genes are given only for firm matches. The size of a clone is reported for some rows only, either as once, few or many, or as a class for expanded clones.

j_call d_call clone_size v_call cdr3_aa cdr3_nt
TRBJ1-4 NA NA TRBV11-2 CASSTAGYWANEKLFF TGTGCCAGCAGCACCGCAGGGTACTGGGCTAATGAAAAACTGTTTTTT
TRBJ1-1 TRBD1 NA TRBV7-8 CASRWGTGNTEAFF TGTGCCAGCAGATGGGGGACAGGAAACACTGAAGCTTTCTTT
TRBJ2-7 NA NA TRBV9 CASSVAPGDTYEQYF TGTGCCAGCAGCGTAGCCCCCGGTGATACCTACGAGCAGTACTTC
TRBJ1-1 NA NA TRBV19 CASSQEAGIYEAFF TGTGCCAGTAGTCAAGAGGCCGGGATCTATGAAGCTTTCTTT
TRBJ1-1 NA NA TRBV12-5 CASGRTENTEAFF TGTGCTAGTGGCAGGACAGAGAACACTGAAGCTTTCTTT
TRBJ2-7 NA NA TRBV5-6 CASSLAGGQRVEQYF TGTGCCAGCAGCTTGGCCGGGGGGCAGCGGGTCGAGCAGTACTTC
TRBJ2-1 NA NA TRBV7-6 CASSLSVGRYNEQFF TGTGCCAGCAGCTTATCGGTGGGAAGGTACAATGAGCAGTTCTTC
TRBJ2-7 NA NA TRBV11-1 CASSPKRDSSFYEQYF TGTGCCAGCAGCCCCAAGCGGGACAGTTCATTTTACGAGCAGTACTTC
TRBJ1-3 NA NA TRBV6-1 CASRADTSSGNTIYF TGTGCCAGCAGGGCGGACACTTCCTCTGGAAACACCATATATTTT
TRBJ2-1 NA NA TRBV20-1 CSARERDEQFF TGCAGTGCTAGAGAGAGGGATGAGCAGTTCTTC
TRBJ2-3 TRBD1 NA TRBV4-2 CASSLGTGVKDTQYF TGTGCCAGCAGCCTAGGGACAGGGGTAAAAGATACGCAGTATTTT
TRBJ1-1 NA NA TRBV29-1 CSVEAAMNTEAFF TGCAGCGTTGAAGCCGCTATGAACACTGAAGCTTTCTTT
TRBJ2-5 NA NA TRBV5-6 CASSLQGGKETQYF TGTGCCAGCAGCTTGCAGGGGGGTAAAGAGACCCAGTACTTC
TRBJ2-1 NA few TRBV28 CASSLSYRGEQFF TGTGCCAGCAGTTTATCGTACCGGGGGGAGCAGTTCTTC
TRBJ1-2 TRBD1 NA TRBV20-1 CSGRQGSGYTF TGCAGTGGGCGACAGGGGAGCGGCTACACCTTC
TRBJ2-7 NA NA TRBV6-6 CASRPLPSSYEQYF TGTGCCAGCAGACCTCTTCCCAGCTCCTACGAGCAGTACTTC
TRBJ2-7 NA NA TRBV11-3 CASSYGLAYEQYF TGTGCCAGCAGCTATGGACTGGCCTACGAGCAGTACTTC
TRBJ2-1 NA NA TRBV7-2 CASSLGSTAYNEQFF TGTGCCAGCAGCTTAGGTTCAACCGCCTACAATGAGCAGTTCTTC
TRBJ1-2 NA NA TRBV5-6 CASSLWTARYGYTF TGTGCCAGCAGCTTGTGGACCGCCCGCTATGGCTACACCTTC
TRBJ2-5 TRBD2 once TRBV5-4 CASSLKREGGKTQYF TGTGCCAGCAGCTTGAAGCGGGAGGGCGGGAAGACCCAGTACTTC
TRBJ1-2 NA NA TRBV6-6 CATTPRGVGYTF TGTGCCACCACGCCACGGGGAGTCGGCTACACCTTC
TRBJ2-1 TRBD2 NA TRBV27 CASSLRTSGVNEQFF TGTGCCAGCAGTTTACGGACTAGCGGGGTCAATGAGCAGTTCTTC
TRBJ2-3 TRBD2 NA TRBV18 CASSLDFSGRVTDTQYF TGTGCCAGCTCTCTCGACTTTAGCGGGAGGGTCACAGATACGCAGTATTTT
TRBJ1-5 NA NA TRBV5-1 CASSLTGFNQPQHF TGCGCCAGCAGCTTAACAGGGTTTAATCAGCCCCAGCATTTT
TRBJ2-7 NA once TRBV19 CASSSQGTLGGLYEQYF TGTGCCAGTAGTTCACAGGGAACACTCGGGGGCCTCTACGAGCAGTACTTC
TRBJ2-2 TRBD2 NA TRBV11-3 CASSRLAGGSNTGELFF TGTGCCAGCAGCCGGCTAGCGGGAGGGTCGAACACCGGGGAGCTGTTTTTT
TRBJ1-5 NA NA TRBV7-2 CASSPEGQPQHF TGTGCCAGCAGTCCGGAGGGTCAGCCCCAGCATTTT
TRBJ2-7 NA once TRBV27 CASRPRSGDSYEQYF TGTGCCAGCAGACCGAGGTCAGGCGACTCCTACGAGCAGTACTTC